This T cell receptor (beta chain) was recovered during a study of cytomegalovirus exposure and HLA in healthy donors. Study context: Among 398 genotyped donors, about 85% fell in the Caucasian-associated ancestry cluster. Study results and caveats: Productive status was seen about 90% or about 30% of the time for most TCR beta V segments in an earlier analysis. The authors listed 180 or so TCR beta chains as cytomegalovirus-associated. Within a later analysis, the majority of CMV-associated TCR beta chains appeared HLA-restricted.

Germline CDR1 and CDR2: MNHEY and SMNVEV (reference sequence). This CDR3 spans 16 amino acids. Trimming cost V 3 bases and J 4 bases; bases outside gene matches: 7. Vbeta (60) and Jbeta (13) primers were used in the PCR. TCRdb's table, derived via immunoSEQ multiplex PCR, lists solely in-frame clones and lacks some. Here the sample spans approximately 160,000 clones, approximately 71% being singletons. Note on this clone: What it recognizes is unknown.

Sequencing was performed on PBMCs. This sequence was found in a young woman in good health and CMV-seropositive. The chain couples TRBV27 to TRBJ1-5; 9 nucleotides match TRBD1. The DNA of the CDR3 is TGTGCCAGCAGTTTCCTTGACAGGGGGGGGAATCAGCCCCAGCATTTT. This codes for CASSFLDRGGNQPQHF.